This T cell receptor beta chain was profiled in a study of blood T cell repertoires in COVID-19. Study at large: The cDNA or gDNA used as material had been derived from T cells, B-cell-depleted T cells, or PBMCs.

Cohort allocation depended upon clinical history that participants reported. Using immunoSEQ multiplex PCR, the repertoire was profiled, and TCRdb retains in-frame clones only, with some absent. Of fewer than 400,000 clones listed, 90% are singletons. This clone occurred once. The TCR comes from a young woman who had been exposed to COVID-19. Sequencing input: PBMCs or T cells enriched from blood (not recorded which).

In DNA, the CDR3 is TGTGCCAGCAGTGAAGGGTCCGCAACAGCTGGGTTAGAGACCCAGTACTTC. Its protein product is CASSEGSATAGLETQYF. This chain uses TRBV2 with TRBJ2-5; no reliable D call. The CDR3 is 17 amino acids. Germline-derived CDR1 and CDR2 are SNHLY and FYNNEI. V dropped 1 base and J dropped 4 bases, with 19 bases sitting between them. Together with reference TRBV2 and TRBJ2-5, the CDR3 gives the full variable domain: EPEVTQTPSHQVTQMGQEVILRCVPISNHLYFYWYRQILGQKVEFLVSFYNNEISEKSEIFDDQFSVERPDGSNFTLKIRSTKLEDSAMYFCASSEGSATAGLETQYFGPGTRLLVL.